One and the same sample provided the 3 T cell receptor beta chains below, sequenced in a study of T cell responses to AZD1222 COVID-19 vaccine. Sequenced by immunoSEQ multiplex PCR; TCRdb stores in-frame clones only, minus some. There are about 170,000 clones in the sample; around 90% occur only once, and about 3% lies in the top ten. Sequenced material: peripheral blood, taken on day 0 of AZD1222 vaccination. The receptors derive from an adult in good health.

The rearrangement joins TRBV2 to TRBJ2-2; maybe TRBD2 (6 bases). Trimming cost V 2 bases and J 3 bases, with 22 bases left between them. Per the germline V gene, CDR1 is SNHLY and CDR2 is FYNNEI. The CDR3 spans 19 residues. CDR3 DNA: TGTGCCAGCAGTGAAAACTGGGTGTCTAGCGATTCATACACCGGGGAGCTGTTTTTT. It translates to CASSENWVSSDSYTGELFF. Drawing the rest from reference TRBV2 and TRBJ2-2, the complete variable domain is EPEVTQTPSHQVTQMGQEVILRCVPISNHLYFYWYRQILGQKVEFLVSFYNNEISEKSEIFDDQFSVERPDGSNFTLKIRSTKLEDSAMYFCASSENWVSSDSYTGELFFGEGSRLTVL.

The chain combines TRBV29-1 with TRBJ1-4; D is ambiguous. CDR3 length equals 15 residues. Per the germline V gene, CDR1 is SQVTM and CDR2 is ANQGSEA. V lost 0 bases and J lost 0, with 8 bases in between. The CDR3, as DNA: TGCAGCGTTGAAGATCCAGGTGCAACTAATGAAAAACTGTTTTTT. Translation: CSVEDPGATNEKLFF.

The V and J genes are TRBV12-3 or TRBV12-4 and TRBJ1-2, with no clear D. This CDR3 spans 13 amino acids. Trimming removed 5 bases at V and 8 bases at J, with 15 bases between. In nucleotides, the CDR3 is TGTGCCAGCAGTCTCCTGAGGGCGGGCGGCTACACCTTC. It translates to CASSLLRAGGYTF.